The 17 T cell receptor beta chains below all came from one sample that was sequenced in a study of OX40 agonist ivuxolimab in advanced cancers. Clones were read by immunoSEQ multiplex PCR, and TCRdb kept only the in-frame ones, dropping some. The sample contains roughly 76,000 clones, about 86% of which appear only once. Specimen: CD4+ or CD8+ T cells sorted from blood, collected in a trial of the OX40 agonist ivuxolimab. The receptor source for this set is an adult with an advanced solid tumor such as melanoma, head and neck, liver or kidney cancer.

The genes are TRBV6-5 and TRBJ2-5; D is undetermined. CDR1 is MNHEY, CDR2 SVGAGI, per germline. The CDR3 totals 12 residues. Trimming left V 2 bases short and J 4 bases short, with 5 bases between. The CDR3 spells CASSYGIETQYF. The CDR3 coding sequence is TGTGCCAGCAGTTACGGTATAGAGACCCAGTACTTC.

The chain is built from TRBV28 and TRBJ1-2, with D tentatively TRBD1 (5 bases). This CDR3 is built from 12 residues. Trimming removed 7 bases at V and 2 bases at J, with 8 bases between. From germline, CDR1 is MDHEN and CDR2 SYDVKM. CDR3 nucleotides: TGTGCCAGCACCGACAGCAACTATGGCTACACCTTC. Its protein is CASTDSNYGYTF.

J is TRBJ1-6 and V is TRBV9; 10 bases are a match to TRBD1. This CDR3 region has 16 residues. After removal of 3 bases from V and 6 bases from J, the junction contained 6 bases not matched to a gene. Germline V gives CDR1 SGDLS, CDR2 YYNGEE. The CDR3 coding sequence is TGTGCCAGCAGCGCACGACAGGGGGCTTCTAATTCACCCCTCCACTTT. Amino acid sequence: CASSARQGASNSPLHF.

The chain is built from TRBV5-4 and TRBJ1-3; 8 bases fit TRBD1. Germline V gene data show CDR1 as SGHNT and CDR2 as YYREEE (reference sequence). This CDR3 is built from 15 residues. V lost 2 bases and J lost 2; bases outside the gene matches: 3. The DNA for the CDR3 is TGTGCCAGCAGCTTTTTGACAGGGGCTGGAAACACCATATATTTT. Residues: CASSFLTGAGNTIYF.

The chain employs TRBV28 and TRBJ1-2; D call uncertain. The CDR3 runs to 12 residues. V was clipped by 6 bases and J by 2 bases, with 7 bases between them. CDR1 is MDHEN, CDR2 SYDVKM, per germline. In DNA form, the CDR3 reads TGTGCCAGCAGGCGGCAGAACTATGGCTACACCTTC. As protein: CASRRQNYGYTF.

This clone was seen only once. The chain has TRBV2 and TRBJ1-5, with a weak D call TRBD1 (6 bases). The germline V and J ends were trimmed by 10 bases and 1 base, with 11 bases remaining between them. Germline V gives CDR1 SNHLY, CDR2 FYNNEI. The CDR3 covers 13 residues. The DNA for the CDR3 is TGTGCCACCAGGGGCTCGAGCAATCAGCCCCAGCATTTT. Translating gives CATRGSSNQPQHF.

The chain combines TRBV5-8 with TRBJ1-5; D gene unclear. V lost 5 bases and J 4 bases, leaving 7 bases between the germline ends. This CDR3 region has 12 residues. Germline V CDR1 and CDR2: SGHTS, YDEGEE. The CDR3 coding sequence is TGTGCCAGCAGTGGTTTAAATCAGCCCCAGCATTTT. Translated: CASSGLNQPQHF.

The chain combines TRBV2 with TRBJ1-5; the D gene is possibly TRBD1 (5 bases). The V end lost 7 bases, the J end lost 1 base, and 11 bases lay between the germline ends. CDR1 is SNHLY and CDR2 is FYNNEI in the germline V gene. The CDR3 is 14 residues long. CDR3 sequence reads: CASNPWGSNQPQHF. Written as DNA, the CDR3 is TGTGCCAGCAACCCTTGGGGCAGCAATCAGCCCCAGCATTTT. Combining the CDR3 with reference TRBV2 and TRBJ1-5 gives the whole variable domain EPEVTQTPSHQVTQMGQEVILRCVPISNHLYFYWYRQILGQKVEFLVSFYNNEISEKSEIFDDQFSVERPDGSNFTLKIRSTKLEDSAMYFCASNPWGSNQPQHFGDGTRLSIL.

The rearrangement uses TRBV14 and TRBJ2-5, with TRBD1 identical over 8 bases. With V trimmed by 2 bases and J by 5 bases, 13 bases remained unmatched. The germline CDR1 and CDR2 sequences are SGHDN and FVKESK. CDR3 size: 17 residues. CDR3 DNA: TGTGCCAGCAGCCAACGGACAGGGAGCCCCCGCGCGGAGACCCAGTACTTC. Translated: CASSQRTGSPRAETQYF.

The chain uses TRBV4-1 and TRBJ2-6; D ambiguous. CDR3 length: 18 amino acids. Germline V gene sequence: CDR1 MGHRA, CDR2 YSYEKL. V was pared by 0 bases and J by 0 bases, with 12 bases between. The CDR3 DNA is TGCGCCAGCAGCCAAGATCGATCTAGACTCTCTGGGGCCAACGTCCTGACTTTC. Translation: CASSQDRSRLSGANVLTF.

This clone rates as medium-sized (0.01 to 0.1%). The genes are TRBV7-9 and TRBJ2-3; D may be TRBD2 (6 bases). Germline V gene sequence: CDR1 SEHNR, CDR2 FQNEAQ (reference sequence). The germline V and J ends were trimmed by 4 bases and 6 bases, with 17 bases remaining between them. This CDR3 has 15 residues. CDR3 region: CASSWEEGLRDTQYF. CDR3 nucleotide sequence: TGTGCCAGCAGCTGGGAGGAAGGGCTCAGGGATACGCAGTATTTT.

V is TRBV15 and J is TRBJ2-7; the match to TRBD2 covers 12 bases. Losses at the gene ends were 1 base for V and 6 bases for J; bases not matched to a gene: 7. The CDR3 is made up of 16 amino acids. CDR1 and CDR2 (germline): LNHNV, YYDKDF (reference sequence). CDR3 sequence reads: CATSRGASGRALEQYF. The DNA for the CDR3 is TGTGCCACCAGCAGAGGAGCTAGCGGGAGGGCTCTCGAGCAGTACTTC.

The genes are TRBV7-3 and TRBJ2-1; 12 bases map to TRBD2. Trimming at V came to 0 bases and at J to 8 bases, leaving 5 bases not matched to a gene. Germline CDR1 is SGHTA and CDR2 is FQGTGA. CDR3 length: 16 amino acids. CDR3 in DNA: TGTGCCAGCAGCTTAACGACTAGCGGGAGAATTCATGAGCAGTTCTTC. Translation: CASSLTTSGRIHEQFF.

The chain uses TRBV18 and TRBJ2-7, with a possible D match to TRBD1 (5 bases). V lost 4 bases and J lost 2, with 9 bases in between. Germline V gene sequence: CDR1 KGHSH, CDR2 LQKENI. The CDR3 extends over 13 amino acids. CDR3 coding DNA: TGTGCCAGCTCACAGAGACAGACCTACGAGCAGTACTTC. Encoded protein: CASSQRQTYEQYF.

The genes are TRBV18 and TRBJ2-2, with unresolved D. The CDR3 sequence is 14 residues long. Germline V gene sequence: CDR1 KGHSH, CDR2 LQKENI. V was clipped by 1 base and J by 2 bases, with 5 bases between them. CDR3 residues: CASSPLSNTGELFF. The CDR3 region has the DNA TGTGCCAGCTCACCACTCTCAAACACCGGGGAGCTGTTTTTT.

The genes are TRBV19 and TRBJ2-7; TRBD1 agrees at 7 bases. The junction had 6 bases not matched to a gene; V was cut back by 6 bases and J by 4 bases. The CDR3 is made up of 13 amino acids. Looked up from germline, CDR1 is LNHDA and CDR2 is SQIVND (reference sequence). The CDR3 here is CASSSGTVYEQYF. CDR3 DNA sequence: TGTGCCAGTAGCTCCGGGACAGTGTACGAGCAGTACTTC.

The J gene is TRBJ2-3, the V gene TRBV4-3, with D possibly being TRBD2 (6 bases). The CDR3 length is 13 residues. Trimming stripped 0 bases from V and 8 bases from J, with 9 bases between. Germline V CDR1 and CDR2: LGHNA, YSLEER. DNA for the CDR3: TGCGCCAGCAGCCAAGAAGAGGGACTTACGCAGTATTTT. Residues: CASSQEEGLTQYF.